This paragraph reports one T cell receptor (beta chain). The sample is drawn from a study of blood T cell repertoires in COVID-19. In the study overall: Donors in the United States, Italy and Spain gave samples during acute or convalescent COVID-19. Sample material is recorded as cDNA or gDNA derived from T cells, B-cell-depleted T cells, or PBMCs.

The CDR3 length is 15 residues. Germline loops: CDR1 SGHRS, CDR2 YFSETQ. Trimming stripped 3 bases from V and 9 bases from J, with 19 bases between. Original analysis: By means of reference gene primer amplification, nucleated cell counts were estimated. The protocol was immunoSEQ multiplex PCR, while the TCRdb copy is restricted to in-frame clones and leaves out a portion. V, J and clone size are taken as reported in that table, and D and trimming were inferred from the DNA itself. The data show about 54,000 clones, 80% to 90% seen once. The TCR sequence derives from a woman aged 55-70 years with acute or convalescent COVID-19. The V call is TRBV5-1, the J call TRBJ2-1, with D uncertain. Sequencing was performed on peripheral blood. The CDR3 coding sequence is TGCGCCAGCAGCTCGGAGACCCAAACCGTAAGTGAGCAGTTCTTC. It encodes CASSSETQTVSEQFF.